Sequencing of this T cell receptor beta chain was carried out in a study of graft-versus-host responses after intestinal transplantation. Overall study: Each recipient received anti-thymocyte globulin induction, then tacrolimus and steroids for around 3 years.

This clone appeared a single time. Its cognate antigen is unknown. General study results and limits: GvH clones turned up in recipient marrow; some had shown up first in ileum or blood.

The length of the CDR3 is 14 residues. Trimming pared 8 bases from V and 4 bases from J, leaving 17 bases between. CDR1 and CDR2 from the germline V gene are MNHEY and SMNVEV (reference sequence). TCRdb keeps only in-frame clones here, not all; method: immunoSEQ multiplex PCR. Here the sample spans around 99,000 clones, 93% being singletons. The chain is built from TRBV27 and TRBJ1-1; TRBD1 is a possible D gene (5 bases). The source is a human donor who received an intestinal transplant. The starting material was unstimulated CD8+ T cells sorted from spleen or lymph node cells, obtained before intestinal transplant. Here the CDR3 reads CASSVEGYGTEAFF. The CDR3 DNA reads as TGTGCCAGCTCGGTGGAGGGGTATGGCACTGAAGCTTTCTTT.